This is a list of T cell receptor beta chains from one sample in a study of monozygotic twins with inflammatory bowel disease. TCRdb reanalyzed the 5' RACE reads, giving one entry per CDR3 protein sequence and no DNA. The sample holds about 380,000 distinct CDR3 sequences. The sample was blood. The source of these receptors is a human donor with ulcerative colitis or Crohn's disease, or a healthy co-twin of an affected twin (not recorded which). Both conserved end residues are part of each CDR3.

CDR3: CASRPAGRPDSPLHF
J: TRBJ1-6
V: TRBV5-1
length: 15

CDR3: CASSPGRTLDYEQYF
J: TRBJ2-7
V: TRBV3-1
length: 15

CDR3: CASSQEERQGYNSPLHF
J: TRBJ1-6
V: TRBV4-2
length: 17

CDR3: CASSQDAPTSGGPTYEQYF
J: TRBJ2-7
V: TRBV4-3
length: 19

CDR3: CASSLEQGIYNEQFF
J: TRBJ2-1
V: TRBV7-9
length: 15

CDR3: CASSQGETAGYGYTF
J: TRBJ1-2
V: TRBV4-1
length: 15

CDR3: CASSLWETNTGELFF
J: TRBJ2-2
V: TRBV7-6
length: 15

CDR3: CASSLQDRTKPAYEQYF
J: TRBJ2-7
V: TRBV12-3/TRBV12-4
length: 17

CDR3: CASSLRLGQGQSNTEAFF
J: TRBJ1-1
V: TRBV5-1
length: 18

CDR3: CASSLKDKESSYEQYF
J: TRBJ2-7
V: TRBV7-6
length: 16

CDR3: CASSRTSEAPDTQYF
J: TRBJ2-3
V: TRBV4-3
length: 15

CDR3: CASSPWGRTSGGDGNEQFF
J: TRBJ2-1
V: TRBV7-6
length: 19

CDR3: CASSLRGNIQYF
J: TRBJ2-4
V: TRBV5-8
length: 12

CDR3: CASSQLSGETGELFF
J: TRBJ2-2
V: TRBV4-2
length: 15

CDR3: CASKQTGGNQPQHF
J: TRBJ1-5
V: TRBV6-1
length: 14

CDR3: CASSARTTPYEQYF
J: TRBJ2-7
V: TRBV7-8
length: 14

CDR3: CASSPPGVREQYF
J: TRBJ2-7
V: TRBV6-5
length: 13

CDR3: CASSDEGAGVGNTQYF
J: TRBJ2-3
V: TRBV7-9
length: 16

CDR3: CASSQGQGGGSPLHF
J: TRBJ1-6
V: TRBV4-3
length: 15

CDR3: CASSLMGSWETQYF
J: TRBJ2-5
V: TRBV5-4
length: 14

CDR3: CSARGTGGHNLNQPQHF
J: TRBJ1-5
V: TRBV20-1
length: 17

CDR3: CASSYSSQGQNTGELFF
J: TRBJ2-2
V: TRBV6-5
length: 17

CDR3: CSVYGDRAYEQYF
J: TRBJ2-7
V: TRBV29-1
length: 13

CDR3: CASSPVIGSISPLHF
J: TRBJ1-6
V: TRBV3-1
length: 15

CDR3: CASSSFRQAPGNEQFF
J: TRBJ2-1
V: TRBV28
length: 16

CDR3: CASSLQESSYEQYF
J: TRBJ2-7
V: TRBV5-1
length: 14

CDR3: CASSLIGTGGISAYF
J: TRBJ2-7
V: TRBV5-6
length: 15

CDR3: CSARSRELTYNEQFF
J: TRBJ2-1
V: TRBV20-1
length: 15

CDR3: CASSQDNMAGIYGYTF
J: TRBJ1-2
V: TRBV4-3
length: 16

CDR3: CASSRPEETQYF
J: TRBJ2-5
V: TRBV18
length: 12

CDR3: CASSLWQGQGFSTGELFF
J: TRBJ2-2
V: TRBV12-3/TRBV12-4
length: 18

CDR3: CASSPLGRNEAFF
J: TRBJ1-1
V: TRBV5-1
length: 13

CDR3: CASSSDRASSNQPQHF
J: TRBJ1-5
V: TRBV7-2
length: 16

CDR3: CASSFRGFNYGYTF
J: TRBJ1-2
V: TRBV6-2/TRBV6-3
length: 14

CDR3: CASSQGLAGVNTQYF
J: TRBJ2-3
V: TRBV4-2
length: 15

CDR3: CASSEGATRGETQYF
J: TRBJ2-5
V: TRBV7-2
length: 15

CDR3: CASSIPGTAVGYSYTF
J: TRBJ1-2
V: TRBV5-4
length: 16

CDR3: CASSQGTPEGKQYF
J: TRBJ2-7
V: TRBV4-1
length: 14

CDR3: CASSLGGGTLSNQPQHF
J: TRBJ1-5
V: TRBV7-9
length: 17

CDR3: CSEAGARADTQYF
J: TRBJ2-3
V: TRBV20-1
length: 13

CDR3: CASSQEGGNEQFF
J: TRBJ2-1
V: TRBV13
length: 13

CDR3: CASSPGGFLAKNIQYF
J: TRBJ2-4
V: TRBV6-1
length: 16

CDR3: CASSFGGAIETGELFF
J: TRBJ2-2
V: TRBV7-2
length: 16

CDR3: CATLSGGGEEKLFF
J: TRBJ1-4
V: TRBV12-3/TRBV12-4
length: 14

CDR3: CASSHGIGTSNSYEQYF
J: TRBJ2-7
V: TRBV4-3
length: 17

CDR3: CASSVDGTRYEQYF
J: TRBJ2-7
V: TRBV9
length: 14

CDR3: CASSYSTGSGSPLHF
J: TRBJ1-6
V: TRBV7-2
length: 15

CDR3: CASRDTGGTNYGYTF
J: TRBJ1-2
V: TRBV19
length: 15

CDR3: CASIAWGEGPPEAFF
J: TRBJ1-1
V: TRBV5-1
length: 15

CDR3: CSARDFVSGGADTQYF
J: TRBJ2-3
V: TRBV20-1
length: 16

CDR3: CASSFYRGSYNEQFF
J: TRBJ2-1
V: TRBV3-1
length: 15

CDR3: CASSLAFGLAGGPGELFF
J: TRBJ2-2
V: TRBV7-2
length: 18

CDR3: CSARISGTSGRQETQYF
J: TRBJ2-5
V: TRBV20-1
length: 17